The clone carrying this T cell receptor beta chain turned up a few times. The data belong to a study of shared T cell receptors in the human thymus. Assay used: immunoSEQ multiplex PCR; TCRdb lists only in-frame clones, some missing. The data contain some 760,000 clones, 70% to 90% of them seen just once; the ten biggest clones take up roughly 0.01%. Germline lookup yields CDR1 SGHRS and CDR2 YFSETQ. Trimming at V came to 2 bases and at J to 4 bases, leaving 13 bases not matched to a gene. CDR3 length: 17 amino acids. This sample was shared with a second study, whose subject was human thymus T cells. This second report adds: Having corrective surgery for congenital heart defects, healthy Finnish infants were the ones who donated. Resections from corrective heart surgery supplied the thymus tissue. It looked as if thymic and blood repertoires used V and J genes in a biased way.

The clonotype was recovered from a girl in the first two years of life with a congenital heart defect. The chain has TRBV5-1 and TRBJ2-3, with 7 bases fitting TRBD2. The specimen was thymocytes. This CDR3 reads CASSLPPGGGVADTQYF. The DNA of the CDR3 is TGCGCCAGCAGCTTACCCCCAGGTGGGGGGGTCGCAGATACGCAGTATTTT.